The rows below give T cell receptor beta chains drawn from one sample of a study of T cells in Graves' hyperthyroidism and ophthalmopathy. Each CDR3 protein gets one entry after TCRdb re-called the multiplex PCR reads with MiXCR. Altogether about 59,000 distinct CDR3 sequences are present, approximately 57% being singletons, with the ten largest covering about 3.6%. The source material was blood. The receptors originated from an older woman with Graves' ophthalmopathy. Both conserved end residues are part of each CDR3. The D gene is left open where the match is weak. Rows may omit the clone size; those that give it use once, few, many or a size class.

TRBV10-3	TRBJ1-5	NA	medium-sized	CAISESGQFNQPQHF	TGTGCCATCAGTGAGTCAGGACAGTTCAATCAGCCCCAGCATTTT
TRBV3-1	TRBJ2-3	TRBD1	once	CASSFGQGTDAQYF	TGTGCCAGCAGCTTCGGACAGGGGACAGATGCGCAGTATTTT
TRBV20-1	TRBJ1-6	TRBD1	NA	CSARGGTVNSPLHF	TGCAGTGCTAGGGGGGGGACAGTGAATTCACCCCTCCACTTT
TRBV6-4	TRBJ2-7	NA	NA	CASSVLAGHEQYF	TGTGCCAGCAGTGTACTGGCGGGACACGAGCAGTATTTC
TRBV29-1	TRBJ2-7	TRBD1	NA	CSAIGTGDHYEQYF	TGCAGCGCTATCGGGACAGGGGACCACTACGAGCAGTACTTC
TRBV19	TRBJ2-5	TRBD1	many	CASSRGTGDETQYF	TGTGCCAGTAGTCGTGGTACAGGGGACGAGACCCAGTACTTC
TRBV2	TRBJ1-2	NA	NA	CASSDRHFYTF	TGTGCCAGCAGTGACAGACACTTTTACACCTTC
TRBV14	TRBJ2-7	NA	once	CVSSQVSSDYEQNF	TGTGTCAGCAGCCAAGTCAGTTCTGACTACGAGCAGAACTTC
TRBV7-9	TRBJ2-4	NA	once	CASSLEGQVLLAKNIQYF	TGTGCCAGCAGCTTAGAGGGGCAGGTTCTTCTCGCCAAAAACATTCAGTACTTC
TRBV4-3	TRBJ2-3	TRBD2	many	CASSQSLAGGMTGTDTQYF	TGCGCCAGCAGCCAATCTTTAGCGGGGGGGATGACCGGCACAGATACGCAGTATTTT
TRBV7-8	TRBJ1-2	NA	medium-sized	CASSSDIFYGYTF	TGTGCCAGCAGCTCGGACATCTTCTATGGCTACACCTTC
TRBV10-3	TRBJ2-5	TRBD2	NA	CAISEVLAGYQETQYF	TGTGCCATCAGTGAGGTACTAGCGGGGTACCAAGAGACCCAGTACTTC
TRBV6-4	TRBJ1-1	TRBD1	many	CASSDSDRGHAFF	TGTGCCAGCAGTGACTCTGACAGGGGGCACGCTTTCTTT
TRBV2	TRBJ1-3	NA	few	CASSEGGGVNTIYF	TGTGCCAGCAGCGAAGGGGGGGGCGTAAACACCATATATTTT
TRBV11-2	TRBJ2-3	TRBD2	many	CASSRTGGGANTDTQYF	TGTGCCAGCAGCCGCACCGGGGGGGGGGCCAACACAGATACGCAGTATTTT
TRBV3-1	TRBJ1-2	NA	many	CASSQGGLDNYGYTF	TGTGCCAGCAGCCAAGGTGGTCTCGATAACTATGGCTACACCTTC
TRBV6-4	TRBJ2-6	NA	many	CASSDSSTSGANVLTF	TGTGCCAGCAGTGACTCTAGCACGTCTGGGGCCAACGTCCTGACTTTC
TRBV19	TRBJ2-5	TRBD1	NA	CASRTDRESETQYF	TGTGCCAGTAGAACCGACAGGGAAAGCGAGACCCAGTACTTC
TRBV30	TRBJ1-1	TRBD1	NA	CAWSLVGGVSEAFF	TGTGCCTGGAGTTTAGTAGGGGGCGTTTCTGAAGCTTTCTTT
TRBV28	TRBJ2-7	NA	many	CASRPGTAAYEQYF	TGTGCCAGCAGACCCGGGACCGCCGCCTACGAGCAGTACTTC
TRBV5-6	TRBJ2-5	NA	many	CASSSQGLKTQYF	TGTGCCAGCAGCAGCCAGGGTCTAAAGACCCAGTACTTC
TRBV10-3	TRBJ2-7	NA	few	CAISEPRGEQYF	TGTGCCATCAGTGAGCCGAGGGGGGAGCAGTACTTC
TRBV7-8	TRBJ1-1	NA	NA	CAGSSRVGKQTEAFF	TGTGCCGGCAGCTCTCGGGTTGGGAAGCAAACTGAAGCTTTCTTT
TRBV7-9	TRBJ2-1	NA	many	CASSLGERPEQFF	TGTGCCAGCAGCTTAGGGGAGAGACCCGAGCAGTTCTTC
TRBV5-1	TRBJ1-5	NA	NA	CASSLLAGDNSGQPQHF	TGCGCCAGCAGCTTATTGGCGGGGGACAATTCAGGTCAGCCCCAGCATTTT
TRBV10-3	TRBJ1-2	NA	medium-sized	CAISGGEEGYTF	TGTGCCATCAGTGGCGGGGAGGAGGGCTACACCTTC
TRBV6-1	TRBJ1-6	NA	many	CASSEGTAPVDNSPLHF	TGTGCCAGCAGTGAAGGGACAGCCCCCGTAGATAATTCACCCCTCCACTTT
TRBV10-3	TRBJ1-6	NA	medium-sized	CAISAGSNSPLHF	TGTGCCATCAGTGCAGGGAGTAATTCACCCCTCCACTTT
TRBV20-1	TRBJ1-6	NA	NA	CSAPRGDSPLHF	TGCAGTGCCCCACGGGGGGATTCACCCCTCCACTTT
TRBV5-1	TRBJ2-1	TRBD2	once	CASNVGTSGYYEQSF	TGCGCCAGCAACGTGGGGACTAGCGGCTACTATGAGCAGTCCTTC
TRBV5-4	TRBJ2-1	TRBD2	many	CASSGSGNPYNEQFF	TGTGCCAGCAGCGGGAGCGGGAATCCGTACAATGAGCAGTTCTTC
TRBV20-1	TRBJ1-4	NA	NA	CSARTPEQFFGPGGGNEKLFF	NA
TRBV7-2	TRBJ1-2	NA	many	CASSYTLPRGTYGYTF	TGTGCCAGCAGCTATACCCTTCCGAGGGGTACGTATGGCTACACCTTC
TRBV20-1	TRBJ2-7	TRBD2	NA	CSARGLAGAMYEQYF	TGCAGTGCTAGAGGACTAGCGGGGGCCATGTACGAGCAGTACTTC
TRBV29-1	TRBJ2-7	NA	NA	CRYTGASLEQYF	TGCAGGTACACCGGGGCGTCTCTCGAGCAGTACTTC
TRBV13	TRBJ1-5	NA	many	CASSLGRGNEGPQHF	TGTGCCAGCAGCTTAGGCCGGGGGAATGAAGGGCCCCAGCATTTT